What follows describes a single TCR beta chain. The antigen remains undetermined. The sample belongs to a study of cytomegalovirus exposure and HLA in healthy donors. Study summary: The roughly 110 validation repertoires matched the approximately 700 first-cohort repertoires in platform, a later analysis reported.

The study, taken as a whole, reports: Specificity for CMV antigens was confirmed in vitro for three of the CMV-associated chains. Many donors carried some public TCRs, although rarity characterized most TCR sequences.

Produced via immunoSEQ multiplex PCR; TCRdb's table is partial and in-frame only. The repertoire includes about 56,000 clones, approximately 90% of them detected once, and 1.1% sits in the top ten. The donors were members of the roughly 120-subject validation cohort (separate from the approximately 670-subject first cohort). The CDR3 length is 15 residues. From germline, CDR1 is SGHRS and CDR2 YFSETQ. V trimming: 4 bases; J trimming: 0 bases; junction bases outside the gene matches: 4. The source of this sequence is a young man in good health and CMV-seronegative. The sample consisted of PBMCs. The rearrangement uses TRBV5-1 and TRBJ2-1; TRBD1 matches 7 bases. The CDR3 spells CASSVDRDSYNEQFF. CDR3 sequence (DNA): TGCGCCAGCAGCGTCGACAGGGACTCCTACAATGAGCAGTTCTTC. The entire variable domain, with the rest obtained from reference TRBV5-1 and TRBJ2-1, is as follows: KAGVTQTPRYLIKTRGQQVTLSCSPISGHRSVSWYQQTPGQGLQFLFEYFSETQRNKGNFPGRFSGRQFSNSRSEMNVSTLELGDSALYLCASSVDRDSYNEQFFGPGTRLTVL.